The clone carrying this TCR beta chain occurred a few times. Each CDR3 protein is one row after TCRdb ran MiXCR on the RT-PCR reads. This sample has roughly 500,000 distinct CDR3 sequences, with around 21% found just once. CDR3 length: 14 residues. Per germline, CDR1 SGHRS and CDR2 YFSETQ. The V gene lost 5 bases and the J gene lost 2 bases, with 11 bases spanning the gap. The data stem from a study of response to subunit inactivated influenza vaccine. The sample also formed part of further work on T cells expressing NK-cell markers. This second study says: Production of TCR beta cDNA relied on 5'RACE template switching with UMIs. Seven sequenced donors out of eight were HCMV-seropositive, one seronegative. In four donors, dominant clonotypes made up roughly 25-60.1% of CD3+CD56-NKG2C+ cells.

The material sequenced was CD4+ T cells sorted from PBMCs, taken 11 to 12 days after vaccination. The chain carries TRBV5-1 and TRBJ2-1, with a weak D call TRBD2 (6 bases). The receptor's source is a man between 50 and 59 years old who received an inactivated influenza vaccine. The CDR3 region has the DNA TGCGCCAGCAGGGAGGGCAGGGCCTACAATGAGCAGTTCTTC. This gives the protein CASREGRAYNEQFF.